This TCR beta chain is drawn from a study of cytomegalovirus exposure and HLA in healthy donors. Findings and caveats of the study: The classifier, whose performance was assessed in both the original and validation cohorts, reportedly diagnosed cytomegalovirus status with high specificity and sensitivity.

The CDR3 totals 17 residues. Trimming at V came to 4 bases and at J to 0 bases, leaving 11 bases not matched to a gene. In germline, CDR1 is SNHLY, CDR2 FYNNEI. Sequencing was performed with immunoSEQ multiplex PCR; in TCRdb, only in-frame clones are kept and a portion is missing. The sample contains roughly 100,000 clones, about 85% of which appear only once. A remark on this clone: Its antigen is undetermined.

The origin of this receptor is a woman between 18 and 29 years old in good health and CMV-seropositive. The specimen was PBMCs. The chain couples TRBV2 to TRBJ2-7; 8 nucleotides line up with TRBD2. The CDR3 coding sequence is TGTGCCAGCAGTGGAGTTAGCGGGGCCCTGAACTCCTACGAGCAGTACTTC. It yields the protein CASSGVSGALNSYEQYF.